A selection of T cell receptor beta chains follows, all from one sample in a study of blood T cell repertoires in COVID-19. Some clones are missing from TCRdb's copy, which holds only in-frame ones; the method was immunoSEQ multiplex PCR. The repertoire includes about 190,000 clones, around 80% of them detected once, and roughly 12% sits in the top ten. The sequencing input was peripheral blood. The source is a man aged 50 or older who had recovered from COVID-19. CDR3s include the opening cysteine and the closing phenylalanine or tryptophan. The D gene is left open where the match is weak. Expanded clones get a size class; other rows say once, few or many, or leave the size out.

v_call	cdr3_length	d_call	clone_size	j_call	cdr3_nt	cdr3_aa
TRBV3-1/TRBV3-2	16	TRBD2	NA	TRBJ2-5	TGTGCCAGCAGCCAAGATAGAAAAGCGGGAATAGAGACCCAGTACTTC	CASSQDRKAGIETQYF
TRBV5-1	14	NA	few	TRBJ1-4	TGCGCCAGCAGCTGGACAGCAACTAATGAAAAACTGTTTTTT	CASSWTATNEKLFF
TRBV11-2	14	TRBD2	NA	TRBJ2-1	TGTGCCACCCGAAAGGCGGGAGTGCTCGATGAGCAGTTCTTC	CATRKAGVLDEQFF
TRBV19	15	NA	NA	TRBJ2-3	TGTGCCAGTAGTACCTCAACAGGGCCGGGGTATACGCAGTATTTT	CASSTSTGPGYTQYF
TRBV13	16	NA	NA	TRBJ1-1	TGTGCCAGCAGCGAACCCTGGGACTGGCAGAGGACTGAAGCTTTCTTT	CASSEPWDWQRTEAFF
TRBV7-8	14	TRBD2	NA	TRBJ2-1	TGTGCCAGCAGCCACGAGCGGGAGGGCGCTGAGCAGTTCTTC	CASSHEREGAEQFF
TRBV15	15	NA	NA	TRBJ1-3	TGTGCCACCAGCAGAGATTACAGCTCTGGAAACACCATATATTTT	CATSRDYSSGNTIYF
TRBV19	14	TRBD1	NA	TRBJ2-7	TGTGCCAGTAGTGTGGACAGGGTCCTCTACGAGCAGTACTTC	CASSVDRVLYEQYF
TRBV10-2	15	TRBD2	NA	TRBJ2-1	TGCGCCAGCAGGGGAGCGGGACTTACCTACAATGAGCAGTTCTTC	CASRGAGLTYNEQFF
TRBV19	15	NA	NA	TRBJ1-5	TGTGCCAGTAGTAGACAGACAGCCTGGGATCAGCCCCAGCATTTT	CASSRQTAWDQPQHF
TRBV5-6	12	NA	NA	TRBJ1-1	TGTGCCAGCAGCCCGGGTCGATCTGAAGCTTTCTTT	CASSPGRSEAFF
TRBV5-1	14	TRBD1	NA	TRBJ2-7	TGCGCCAGCAGCTTTACAGGGGTGGTGAACGAGCAGTACTTC	CASSFTGVVNEQYF
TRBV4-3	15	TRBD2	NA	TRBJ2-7	TGCGCCAGCAGCCTTTCTAGCGGGATGGGGCACGAGCAGTACTTC	CASSLSSGMGHEQYF
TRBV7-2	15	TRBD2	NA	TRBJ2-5	TGTGCCAGCAGCTCCCCGGCTAGCGGGAGTGAGACCCAGTACTTC	CASSSPASGSETQYF
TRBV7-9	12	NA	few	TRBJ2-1	TGTGCCAGCAGCTCCCCCGCGCCGGAGCAGTTCTTC	CASSSPAPEQFF
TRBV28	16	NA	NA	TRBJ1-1	TGTGCCAGCAGTTTACTGGGCGTGCAAGGTGTTACTGAAGCTTTCTTT	CASSLLGVQGVTEAFF
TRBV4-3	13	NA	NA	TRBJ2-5	TGCGCCAGCAGCCAAGACAGGCAAGGGACCCAGTACTTC	CASSQDRQGTQYF
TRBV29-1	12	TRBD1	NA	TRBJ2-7	TGCAGCGTGACCGGGACAGCCTACGAGCAGTACTTC	CSVTGTAYEQYF
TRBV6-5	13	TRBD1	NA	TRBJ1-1	TGTGCCACAAGCAGGGGGGAGGACACTGAAGCTTTCTTT	CATSRGEDTEAFF
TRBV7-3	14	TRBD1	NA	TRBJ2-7	TGTGCCAGCAGCCCTGGACAGGGGGCTCGAGAGCAGTACTTC	CASSPGQGAREQYF